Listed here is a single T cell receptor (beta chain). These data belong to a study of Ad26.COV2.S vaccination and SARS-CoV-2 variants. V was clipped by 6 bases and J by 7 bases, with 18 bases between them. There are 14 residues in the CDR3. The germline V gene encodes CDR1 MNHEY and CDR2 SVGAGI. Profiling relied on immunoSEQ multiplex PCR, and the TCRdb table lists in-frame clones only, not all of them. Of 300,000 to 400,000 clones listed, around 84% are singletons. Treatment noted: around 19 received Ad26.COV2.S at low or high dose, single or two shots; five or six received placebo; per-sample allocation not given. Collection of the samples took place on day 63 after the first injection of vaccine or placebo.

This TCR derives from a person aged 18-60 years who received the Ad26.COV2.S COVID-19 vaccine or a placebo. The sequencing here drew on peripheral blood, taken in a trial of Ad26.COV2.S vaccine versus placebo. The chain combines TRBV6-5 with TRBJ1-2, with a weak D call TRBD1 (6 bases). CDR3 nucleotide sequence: TGTGCCAGCAGCACACAGGGTGGTTTAGGTGGCTACACCTTC. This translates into CASSTQGGLGGYTF.